The 20 T cell receptor beta chains below were found in one sample sequenced in a study of T cell clonotyping in hematopoietic cell transplantation. TCRdb keeps only in-frame clones here, not all; method: immunoSEQ multiplex PCR. The sample has more than 70,000 clones; roughly 95% are singletons. Time point indicated: recipient sample about 28 days before transplant, after cytoreduction. The sample in question was peripheral blood mononuclear cells, obtained before stem cell transplant. All receptors come from a woman aged 45 to 65 with acute myeloid leukemia. Some clones in this sample may be carry-over from other donors' samples.

J is TRBJ1-1 and V is TRBV28, with 7 nucleotides matching TRBD1. The CDR3 is 12 amino acids. The ends lost 5 bases at V and 11 bases at J; junction bases unmatched: 8. Germline-derived CDR1 and CDR2 are MDHEN and SYDVKM. This CDR3 is CASSEPQGVAFF. The DNA for the CDR3 is TGTGCCAGCAGTGAACCCCAGGGGGTCGCTTTCTTT.

The chain joins TRBV2 to TRBJ2-1; D is unresolved. Germline V gene sequence: CDR1 SNHLY, CDR2 FYNNEI. Trimming took off 7 bases at V and 4 bases at J, with 8 bases between the two ends. The CDR3 is made up of 12 amino acids. The CDR3 is CASKGSYNEQFF. In DNA, the CDR3 is TGTGCCAGCAAAGGAAGTTACAATGAGCAGTTCTTC.

This chain links TRBV30 with TRBJ1-4; D not certain. Germline V CDR1 and CDR2: GTSNPN, SVGIG (reference sequence). Trimming took off 0 bases at V and 10 bases at J, with 12 bases between the two ends. The CDR3 has 13 residues. The CDR3 spells CAWSVMGVGKLFF. The CDR3 DNA sequence: TGTGCCTGGAGTGTAATGGGTGTGGGAAAACTGTTTTTT.

CDR3 residues: CAWRRGSGNTIYF. CDR3 DNA: TGTGCCTGGAGGAGAGGCTCTGGAAACACCATATATTTT. This chain joins TRBV30 and TRBJ1-3; unclear D gene. Trimming took off 3 bases at V and 0 bases at J, with 6 bases between the two ends. CDR3 size: 13 residues. The germline CDR1 and CDR2 sequences are GTSNPN and SVGIG (reference sequence).

The chain links TRBV9 to TRBJ1-2; D is unclear. Trimming took off 0 bases at V and 0 bases at J, with 12 bases between the two ends. From germline, CDR1 is SGDLS and CDR2 YYNGEE. The CDR3 contains 16 residues. The CDR3 loop reads CASSVGAYGANYGYTF. The DNA for the CDR3 is TGTGCCAGCAGCGTAGGGGCCTACGGCGCTAACTATGGCTACACCTTC.

For the CDR3, the DNA is TGTGCCAGCAGCTTAGTTGTCGGGGGGTTTGAAGCTTTCTTT. This codes for CASSLVVGGFEAFF. The V call is TRBV11-1, the J call TRBJ1-1, with D tentatively TRBD1 (5 bases). The CDR3 runs to 14 residues. The V and J ends lost 1 base and 7 bases respectively, with 13 bases between them. Germline values: CDR1 SGHAT, CDR2 FQDESV (reference sequence). Full variable domain (remainder filled in from reference TRBV11-1 and TRBJ1-1): EAEVAQSPRYKITEKSQAVAFWCDPISGHATLYWYRQILGQGPELLVQFQDESVVDDSQLPKDRFSAERLKGVDSTLKIQPAELGDSAMYLCASSLVVGGFEAFFGQGTRLTVV.

V and J are TRBV30 and TRBJ1-5, with D possibly TRBD1 on 6 matching bases. V was pared by 2 bases and J by 5 bases, with 10 bases between. The CDR3 length is 13 residues. Germline CDR1 GTSNPN, CDR2 SVGIG (reference sequence). The CDR3 is CAWSNQGYQPQHF. DNA for the CDR3: TGTGCCTGGAGTAATCAGGGGTATCAGCCCCAGCATTTT.

This clone occurred once. The chain employs TRBV7-2 and TRBJ2-1; no clear D. V lost 4 bases and J 2 bases, leaving 12 bases between the germline ends. CDR3 length: 15 residues. CDR1 and CDR2 (germline): SGHTA, FQGNSA. The DNA of the CDR3 is TGTGCCAGCAGCTCCTCTTTGTTGACCTACAATGAGCAGTTCTTC. It encodes CASSSSLLTYNEQFF.

CDR3 in DNA: TGTGCCAGCATCGGGGGGGAAAAACTGTTTTTT. Its protein is CASIGGEKLFF. The chain employs TRBV2 and TRBJ1-4; TRBD1 might be the D (5 bases). CDR1 is SNHLY, CDR2 FYNNEI, per germline. V was shortened by 7 bases and J by 8 bases, with 8 bases between the two germline ends. The CDR3 is 11 amino acids.

V usage is TRBV6-1 and J usage is TRBJ1-5; D ambiguous. Germline V gene data show CDR1 as MNHNS and CDR2 as SASEGT. The ends were cut back, 4 bases at V and 0 bases at J, with 7 bases in the middle. This CDR3 comprises 14 residues. The CDR3 loop is CASSGVNSNQPQHF. The CDR3 bases are TGTGCCAGCAGTGGAGTAAATAGCAATCAGCCCCAGCATTTT.

V is TRBV18 and J is TRBJ2-5; the match to TRBD1 covers 10 bases. Per the germline V gene, CDR1 is KGHSH and CDR2 is LQKENI. CDR3 size: 15 residues. The V gene end was trimmed by 3 bases and the J gene end by 4 bases; junction bases not matched to a gene: 5. The CDR3 region is CASSPRTGGGETQYF. CDR3 bases: TGTGCCAGCTCACCTCGGACAGGGGGGGGAGAGACCCAGTACTTC.

This sequence joins TRBV6-1 and TRBJ1-1; D ambiguous. Trimming removed 4 bases from V and 6 bases from J, with 12 bases in between. The CDR3 length is 13 residues. Per the germline V gene, CDR1 is MNHNS and CDR2 is SASEGT. The CDR3 DNA reads TGTGCCAGCAGTGGGGCTCGAATGGCTGAAGCTTTCTTT. Translating it yields CASSGARMAEAFF.

The rearrangement joins TRBV30 to TRBJ2-1; 7 bases map to TRBD1. The CDR3 consists of 14 residues. Looked up from germline, CDR1 is GTSNPN and CDR2 is SVGIG (reference sequence). The J segment lost 3 bases and the V segment lost 0 bases, leaving 2 bases of the junction unmatched. CDR3 in DNA: TGTGCCTGGAGTGTACAGGGGTTCTACAATGAGCAGTTCTTC. Amino acid sequence: CAWSVQGFYNEQFF.

The V call is TRBV30, the J call TRBJ1-1; no clear D. In germline, CDR1 is GTSNPN, CDR2 SVGIG (reference sequence). This CDR3 region has 9 residues. The ends were cut back, 8 bases at V and 8 bases at J, with 9 bases in the middle. CDR3 region: CAGAFEAFF. CDR3 sequence (DNA): TGTGCCGGAGCCTTCGAAGCTTTCTTT. Using reference TRBV30 and TRBJ1-1 for the parts outside the CDR3, the full variable domain is SQTIHQWPATLVQPVGSPLSLECTVEGTSNPNLYWYRQAAGRGLQLLFYSVGIGQISSEVPQNLSASRPQDRQFILSSKKLLLSDSGFYLCAGAFEAFFGQGTRLTVV.

CDR3 in amino acids: CASSLRVNSPLHF. CDR3 coding DNA: TGTGCCAGCAGCTTACGGGTGAATTCACCCCTCCACTTT. V and J are TRBV7-9 and TRBJ1-6; D not certain. The length of the CDR3 is 13 residues. Trimming took 2 bases from V and 7 from J, leaving 6 bases between them. Germline V CDR1 and CDR2: SEHNR, FQNEAQ (reference sequence).

The rearrangement links TRBV15 to TRBJ2-7; tentative D call: TRBD2 (5 bases). CDR3 size: 13 residues. Germline V gene sequence: CDR1 LNHNV, CDR2 YYDKDF (reference sequence). V was shortened by 1 base and J by 7 bases, with 11 bases between the two germline ends. CDR3 DNA sequence: TGTGCCACCAGCAGAGCTTTCCCGGGAGAGCAGTACTTC. This codes for CATSRAFPGEQYF.

The rearrangement uses TRBV7-2 and TRBJ1-2; D uncertain. The germline gives CDR1 SGHTA, CDR2 FQGNSA. This CDR3 contains 14 residues. Trimming took off 5 bases at V and 0 bases at J, with 10 bases between the two ends. CDR3 amino acids: CASSTTGTNYGYTF. The CDR3, as DNA: TGTGCCAGCAGCACCACTGGAACTAACTATGGCTACACCTTC.

The V gene is TRBV7-2, the J gene TRBJ1-1, with D unclear. V was pared by 5 bases and J by 0 bases, with 7 bases between. CDR3 size: 13 residues. Germline V gives CDR1 SGHTA, CDR2 FQGNSA. CDR3 sequence reads: CASSPSVNTEAFF. DNA for the CDR3: TGTGCCAGCAGCCCGTCGGTGAACACTGAAGCTTTCTTT.

J is TRBJ2-3 and V is TRBV29-1; 9 bases match TRBD1. The CDR3 is made up of 13 amino acids. CDR1 is SQVTM and CDR2 is ANQGSEA in the germline V gene. Unmatched junction bases numbered 4, after V lost 4 bases and J lost 5 bases. The CDR3 protein is CSVVQGAGDTQYF. The CDR3 DNA reads TGCAGCGTTGTACAGGGGGCAGGAGATACGCAGTATTTT.

J is TRBJ1-2 and V is TRBV14; D is possibly TRBD1 (6 bases). V was clipped by 6 bases and J by 4 bases, with 21 bases between them. CDR3 length: 16 residues. Germline values: CDR1 SGHDN, CDR2 FVKESK. The CDR3 nucleotides read TGTGCCAGCAGAGAAACCGGGGGGCAAGAGGGCTATGGCTACACCTTC. As protein: CASRETGGQEGYGYTF.